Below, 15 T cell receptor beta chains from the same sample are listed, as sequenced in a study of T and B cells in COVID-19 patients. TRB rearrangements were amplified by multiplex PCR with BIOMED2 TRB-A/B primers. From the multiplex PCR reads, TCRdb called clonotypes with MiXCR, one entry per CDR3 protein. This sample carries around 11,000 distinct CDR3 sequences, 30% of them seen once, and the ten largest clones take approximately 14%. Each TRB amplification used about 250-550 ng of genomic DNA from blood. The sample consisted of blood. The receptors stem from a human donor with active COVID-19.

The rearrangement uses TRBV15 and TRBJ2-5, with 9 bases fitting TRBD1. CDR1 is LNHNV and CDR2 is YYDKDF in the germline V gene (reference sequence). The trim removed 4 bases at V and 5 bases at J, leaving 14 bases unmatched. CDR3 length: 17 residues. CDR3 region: CATSKILKGQGMETQYF. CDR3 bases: TGTGCCACCAGCAAGATACTAAAGGGACAGGGTATGGAGACCCAGTACTTC.

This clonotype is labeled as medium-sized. CDR3 sequence reads: CSVVRGYGYTF. Written as DNA, the CDR3 is TGCAGCGTTGTGCGGGGCTATGGCTACACCTTC. The gene calls are TRBV29-1 and TRBJ1-2; D ambiguous. The CDR3 contains 11 residues. V was cut by 4 bases and J by 4 bases, with 7 bases left in between. In germline, CDR1 is SQVTM, CDR2 ANQGSEA. The full variable domain, its missing parts supplied by reference TRBV29-1 and TRBJ1-2, is SAVISQKPSRDICQRGTSLTIQCQVDSQVTMMFWYRQQPGQSLTLIATANQGSEATYESGFVIDKFPISRPNLTFSTLTVSNMSPEDSSIYLCSVVRGYGYTFGSGTRLTVV.

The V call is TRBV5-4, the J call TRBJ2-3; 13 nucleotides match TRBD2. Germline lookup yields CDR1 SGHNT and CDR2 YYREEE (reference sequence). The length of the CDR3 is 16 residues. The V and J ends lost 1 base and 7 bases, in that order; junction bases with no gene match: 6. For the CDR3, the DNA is TGTGCCAGCAGCTTGCCACTAGCGGGGGGGCAACATACGCAGTATTTT. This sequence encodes CASSLPLAGGQHTQYF. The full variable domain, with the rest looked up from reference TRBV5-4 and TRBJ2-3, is ETGVTQSPTHLIKTRGQQVTLRCSSQSGHNTVSWYQQALGQGPQFIFQYYREEENGRGNFPPRFSGLQFPNYSSELNVNALELDDSALYLCASSLPLAGGQHTQYFGPGTRLTVL.

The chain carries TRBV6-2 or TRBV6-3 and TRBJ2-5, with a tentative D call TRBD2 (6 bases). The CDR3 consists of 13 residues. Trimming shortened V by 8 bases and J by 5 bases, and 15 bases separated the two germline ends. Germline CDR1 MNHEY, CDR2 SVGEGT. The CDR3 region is CASSRGLGETQYF. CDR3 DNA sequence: TGTGCCAGCTCGCGGGGCCTGGGGGAGACCCAGTACTTC.

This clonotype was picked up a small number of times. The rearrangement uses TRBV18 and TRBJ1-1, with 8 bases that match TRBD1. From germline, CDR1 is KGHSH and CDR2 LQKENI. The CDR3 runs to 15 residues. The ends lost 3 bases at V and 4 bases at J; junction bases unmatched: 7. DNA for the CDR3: TGTGCCAGCTCACCCAACAGGGGGTTGGTCACTGAAGCTTTCTTT. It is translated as CASSPNRGLVTEAFF.

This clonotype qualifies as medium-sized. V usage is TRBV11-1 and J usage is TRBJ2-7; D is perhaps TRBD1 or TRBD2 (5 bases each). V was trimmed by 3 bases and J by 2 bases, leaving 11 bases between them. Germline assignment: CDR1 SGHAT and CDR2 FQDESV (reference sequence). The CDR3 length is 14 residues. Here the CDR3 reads CASSLWGSTYEQYF. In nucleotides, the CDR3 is TGTGCCAGCAGCTTGTGGGGGTCAACCTACGAGCAGTACTTC.

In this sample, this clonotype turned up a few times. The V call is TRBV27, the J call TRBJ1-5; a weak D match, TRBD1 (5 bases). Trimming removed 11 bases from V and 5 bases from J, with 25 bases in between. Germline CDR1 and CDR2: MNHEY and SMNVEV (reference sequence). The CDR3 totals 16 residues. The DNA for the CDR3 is TGTGCCCGTCGACCACGGGGGGTGAGGCGCGATCAGCCCCAGCATTTT. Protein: CARRPRGVRRDQPQHF.

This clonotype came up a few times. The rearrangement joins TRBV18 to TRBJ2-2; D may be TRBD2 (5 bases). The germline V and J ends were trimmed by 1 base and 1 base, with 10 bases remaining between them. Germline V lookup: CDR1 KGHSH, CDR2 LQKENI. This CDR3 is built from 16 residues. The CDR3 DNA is TGTGCCAGCTCACCACAACAACGGGAGAACACCGGGGAGCTGTTTTTT. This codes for CASSPQQRENTGELFF.

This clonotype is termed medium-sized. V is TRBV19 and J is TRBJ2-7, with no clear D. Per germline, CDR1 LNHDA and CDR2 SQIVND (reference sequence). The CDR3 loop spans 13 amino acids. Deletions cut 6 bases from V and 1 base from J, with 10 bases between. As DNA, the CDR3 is TGTGCCAGTAGCCGAAGTGAGTCCTACGAGCAGTACTTC. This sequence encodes CASSRSESYEQYF.

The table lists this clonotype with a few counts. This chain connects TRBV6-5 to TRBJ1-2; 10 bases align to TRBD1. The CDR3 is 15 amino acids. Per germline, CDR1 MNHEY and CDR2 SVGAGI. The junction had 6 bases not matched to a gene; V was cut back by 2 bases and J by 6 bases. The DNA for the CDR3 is TGTGCCAGCAGTTACGCGACAGGGGGCGGGGATGGCTACACCTTC. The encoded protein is CASSYATGGGDGYTF.

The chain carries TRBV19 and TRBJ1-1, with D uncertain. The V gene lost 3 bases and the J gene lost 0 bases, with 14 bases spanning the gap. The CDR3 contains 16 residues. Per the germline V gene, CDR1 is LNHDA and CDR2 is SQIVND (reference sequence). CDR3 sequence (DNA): TGTGCCAGTAGTATGTGGAGGCGGACTATGAACACTGAAGCTTTCTTT. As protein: CASSMWRRTMNTEAFF.

The CDR3 bases are TGCGCCAGCAGCCAAGATCCCGAAGGTAGGATTCCAGATACGCAGTATTTT. This sequence encodes CASSQDPEGRIPDTQYF. J is TRBJ2-3 and V is TRBV4-3; D is undetermined. The CDR3 has 17 amino acids. V was trimmed by 0 bases and J by 4 bases, leaving 17 bases between them. CDR1 and CDR2 (germline): LGHNA, YSLEER.

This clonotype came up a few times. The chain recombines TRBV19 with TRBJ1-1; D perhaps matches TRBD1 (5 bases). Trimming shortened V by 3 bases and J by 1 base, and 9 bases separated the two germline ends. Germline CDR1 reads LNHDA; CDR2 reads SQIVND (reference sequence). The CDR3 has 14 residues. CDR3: CASSMRGENTEAFF. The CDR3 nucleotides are TGTGCCAGTAGTATGAGGGGAGAGAACACTGAAGCTTTCTTT.

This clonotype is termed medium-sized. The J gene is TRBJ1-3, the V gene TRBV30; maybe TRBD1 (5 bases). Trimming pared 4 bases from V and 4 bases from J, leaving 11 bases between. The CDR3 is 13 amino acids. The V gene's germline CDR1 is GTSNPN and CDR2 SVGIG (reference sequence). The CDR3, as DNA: TGTGCCTGGAAGCAGCAGGGCGGAAACACCATATATTTT. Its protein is CAWKQQGGNTIYF.

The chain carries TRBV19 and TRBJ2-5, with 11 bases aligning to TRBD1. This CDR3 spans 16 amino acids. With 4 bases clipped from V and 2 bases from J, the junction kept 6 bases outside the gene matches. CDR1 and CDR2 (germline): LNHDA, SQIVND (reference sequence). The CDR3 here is CASSTARDRGQETQYF. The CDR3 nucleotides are TGTGCCAGTAGTACTGCTCGGGACAGGGGGCAAGAGACCCAGTACTTC.